What follows are 29 T cell receptor beta chains derived from one specimen sequenced in a study of T-cell reconstitution after alpha-beta-depleted transplantation in children. For TCRbeta, the library was prepared with unique molecular identifiers. Each CDR3 protein gets one entry after TCRdb re-called the PCR reads with MiXCR. The table has 280,000 or so distinct CDR3 sequences, around a tenth seen once. Material: peripheral blood, obtained 180 days after TCRalphabeta/CD19-depleted stem cell transplant. These receptors originate from a male patient under 10 years old who had a stem cell transplant for chronic granulomatous disease, so the T cells may come from the graft donor.

This clonotype has a handful of counts. The V and J genes are TRBV30 and TRBJ2-1, with 10 bases fitting TRBD2. V was clipped by 2 bases and J by 1 base; unmatched bases: 2. CDR3 length: 15 residues. The V gene's germline CDR1 is GTSNPN and CDR2 SVGIG (reference sequence). CDR3 region: CAWSSSGRSYNEQFF. DNA of the CDR3: TGTGCCTGGAGTAGTAGCGGGAGGTCCTACAATGAGCAGTTCTTC.

This clonotype was seen many times. For the CDR3, the DNA is TGCAGTGCTTCGACTAGCGGGGGGTTACAGTACTTC. It specifies CSASTSGGLQYF. The chain uses TRBV20-1 and TRBJ2-5, with 13 bases identical to TRBD2. The CDR3 is made up of 12 amino acids. The germline V gene has CDR1 DFQATT and CDR2 SNEGSKA (reference sequence). V dropped 5 bases and J dropped 11; count of bases not matched to a gene: 5.

At least ten counts were recorded for this clonotype. The V and J genes are TRBV7-3 and TRBJ2-7, with 14 bases fitting TRBD2. The J segment lost 1 base and the V segment lost 4 bases, leaving 6 bases of the junction unmatched. This CDR3 has 17 amino acids. Germline V gene lookup returns CDR1 SGHTA and CDR2 FQGTGA. The CDR3 nucleotides are TGTGCCAGCAGCTCTGGGACTAGCGGGGGACCTTCCTACGAGCAGTACTTC. Encoded protein: CASSSGTSGGPSYEQYF.

This clonotype has ten or more counts. This chain links TRBV20-1 with TRBJ2-3, with D hard to call. The CDR3 runs 14 residues. V was cut by 5 bases and J by 2 bases, with 14 bases left in between. CDR1 and CDR2 from the germline V gene are DFQATT and SNEGSKA (reference sequence). CDR3: CSAQAYGPTDTQYF. CDR3 bases: TGCAGTGCTCAAGCGTACGGCCCCACAGATACGCAGTATTTT.

This clonotype has only a few counts. The chain recombines TRBV18 with TRBJ2-2, with a weak D call TRBD2 (5 bases). Germline V lookup: CDR1 KGHSH, CDR2 LQKENI. The CDR3 is 17 residues long. Trimming left V 0 bases short and J 4 bases short, with 15 bases between. CDR3 coding DNA: TGTGCCAGCTCACCACCAAGGATCCCGGGGTCCACCGGGGAGCTGTTTTTT. It is translated as CASSPPRIPGSTGELFF.

This clonotype was recorded many times. The chain combines TRBV29-1 with TRBJ2-1; TRBD1 matches at 11 bases. The CDR3 is 13 amino acids. In germline, CDR1 is SQVTM, CDR2 ANQGSEA. V was clipped by 4 bases and J by 9 bases; unmatched bases: 5. CDR3 coding DNA: TGCAGCGTTGTGGGACAGGGGGTAAGTGAGCAGTTCTTC. Amino acid sequence: CSVVGQGVSEQFF.

This clonotype was detected ten times or more. V is TRBV11-2 and J is TRBJ2-1, with D perhaps TRBD2 (5 bases). The germline gives CDR1 SGHAT, CDR2 FQNNGV. The CDR3 loop spans 14 amino acids. The germline V and J ends were trimmed by 3 bases and 0 bases, with 6 bases remaining between them. Written as DNA, the CDR3 is TGTGCCAGCAGCTTTCTAGCCTCCTACAATGAGCAGTTCTTC. Translation: CASSFLASYNEQFF.

This clonotype was counted ten times or more. J is TRBJ2-5 and V is TRBV4-2; TRBD2 matches 9 bases. Germline CDR1 and CDR2: LGHNA and YNFKEQ. This CDR3 is 18 amino acids long. J lost 5 bases, V lost 0 bases, and 13 bases had no gene match. The CDR3 coding sequence is TGTGCCAGCAGCCAAGAATGGGCGGGGGGGAGGCATGGGGAGACCCAGTACTTC. Translating gives CASSQEWAGGRHGETQYF.

This clonotype has a count of ten or more. The chain carries TRBV12-3 or TRBV12-4 and TRBJ1-5, with D tentatively TRBD1 (6 bases). Trimming took 6 bases from V and 6 from J, leaving 15 bases between them. CDR3 length: 14 residues. In nucleotides, the CDR3 is TGTGCCAGCAGCCCGGGCAGGGACATTCAGCCCCAGCATTTT. It specifies CASSPGRDIQPQHF.

This clonotype was seen at least ten times. This chain links TRBV3-1 with TRBJ2-7; tentatively, D is TRBD1 (6 bases). V lost 6 bases and J lost 3, with 18 bases in between. The CDR3 contains 15 residues. The germline gives CDR1 LGHDT, CDR2 YNNKEL (reference sequence). As DNA, the CDR3 is TGTGCCAGCAGATCGGGACACGGGATTCTCTACGAGCAGTACTTC. Translating it yields CASRSGHGILYEQYF.

This clonotype was counted many times. The chain employs TRBV27 and TRBJ1-1; D not certain. Trimming left V 4 bases short and J 1 base short, with 10 bases between. The CDR3 loop spans 14 amino acids. In germline, CDR1 is MNHEY, CDR2 SMNVEV (reference sequence). The CDR3 region has the DNA TGTGCCAGCAGTTCGGTAAGAGCGAACACTGAAGCTTTCTTT. Protein: CASSSVRANTEAFF.

The sample holds many counts of this clonotype. The chain is built from TRBV6-5 and TRBJ2-1; 9 bases are shared with TRBD1. Germline-derived CDR1 and CDR2 are MNHEY and SVGAGI. V shed 2 bases, J shed 4 bases, and the junction held 3 bases outside the gene matches. This CDR3 has 15 residues. The CDR3 DNA reads as TGTGCCAGCAGTTACACCGGGACAGGGTACAATGAGCAGTTCTTC. This gives the protein CASSYTGTGYNEQFF.

This clonotype was detected only once. This chain uses TRBV5-1 with TRBJ2-7; D gene uncertain. V was trimmed by 0 bases and J by 0 bases, leaving 10 bases between them. Per the germline V gene, CDR1 is SGHRS and CDR2 is YFSETQ. The CDR3 totals 15 residues. The CDR3 sequence: CASSLAQAASYEQYF. The CDR3 DNA sequence: TGCGCCAGCAGCTTGGCCCAGGCCGCCTCCTACGAGCAGTACTTC.

This clonotype was counted at least ten times. The J gene is TRBJ2-3, the V gene TRBV7-2; 11 nucleotides match TRBD2. The CDR3 has 15 residues. Germline-derived CDR1 and CDR2 are SGHTA and FQGNSA. With V trimmed by 1 base and J by 5 bases, 2 bases remained unmatched. CDR3 DNA: TGTGCCAGCAGCTTAGAAGGGACTAGCGGAGATACGCAGTATTTT. This translates into CASSLEGTSGDTQYF.

This sequence joins TRBV2 and TRBJ2-7; D gene ambiguous. The CDR3 has 17 residues. CDR1 is SNHLY, CDR2 FYNNEI, per germline. Between the trimmed V and J ends, which lost 2 bases and 2 bases, there was a span of 19 bases. The CDR3 spells CASSERSGGPLTYEQYF. Here the CDR3 DNA reads TGTGCCAGCAGTGAACGTTCAGGTGGGCCCCTTACCTACGAGCAGTACTTC.

This clonotype showed up many times. The CDR3 DNA follows: TGCAGCGTTGCCAGGACTAACTACGAGCAGTACTTC. It codes for CSVARTNYEQYF. V is TRBV29-1 and J is TRBJ2-7, with D possibly matching TRBD2 (6 bases). The germline V gene has CDR1 SQVTM and CDR2 ANQGSEA. The CDR3 has 12 amino acids. With 4 bases removed from V and 3 bases from J, the gap between germline ends came to 10 bases.

This clonotype occurred many times. The chain carries TRBV11-1 and TRBJ2-1; 14 nucleotides match TRBD2. From germline, CDR1 is SGHAT and CDR2 FQDESV (reference sequence). The ends lost 5 bases at V and 11 bases at J; junction bases unmatched: 11. The CDR3 extends over 16 amino acids. The CDR3 loop is CASSIRAGTSGGQQFF. CDR3 DNA: TGTGCCAGCAGCATCAGAGCCGGGACTAGCGGGGGACAGCAGTTCTTC.

This clonotype has a count of ten or more. The chain is built from TRBV2 and TRBJ2-4; D gene ambiguous. CDR1 and CDR2 (germline): SNHLY, FYNNEI. This CDR3 comprises 15 residues. V was shortened by 3 bases and J by 0 bases, with 9 bases between the two germline ends. Written as DNA, the CDR3 is TGTGCCAGCAGTGAGTGGGGTCCAGCCAAAAACATTCAGTACTTC. It encodes CASSEWGPAKNIQYF. Drawing the rest from reference TRBV2 and TRBJ2-4, the complete variable domain is EPEVTQTPSHQVTQMGQEVILRCVPISNHLYFYWYRQILGQKVEFLVSFYNNEISEKSEIFDDQFSVERPDGSNFTLKIRSTKLEDSAMYFCASSEWGPAKNIQYFGAGTRLSVL.

This clonotype was seen ten or more times. The chain is built from TRBV7-2 and TRBJ1-1, with a weak D call TRBD1 (6 bases). Trimming left V 2 bases short and J 4 bases short, with 11 bases between. The CDR3 is made up of 14 amino acids. CDR1 SGHTA and CDR2 FQGNSA come from the germline V gene. The chain's CDR3 is CASSLNPRGTEAFF. The CDR3 nucleotides are TGTGCCAGCAGCTTAAATCCCAGGGGCACTGAAGCTTTCTTT.

This clonotype was observed many times. This chain links TRBV12-3 or TRBV12-4 with TRBJ2-5, with D possibly matching TRBD2 (6 bases). Trimming left V 5 bases short and J 2 bases short, with 15 bases between. CDR3 size: 15 residues. DNA of the CDR3: TGTGCCAGCAGTCTACTCGGGACTGTACAAGAGACCCAGTACTTC. Encoded protein: CASSLLGTVQETQYF.

In this sample, this clonotype turned up many times. This rearrangement joins TRBV7-9 to TRBJ2-3, with TRBD2 matching over 9 bases. The CDR3 consists of 16 residues. The V gene's germline CDR1 is SEHNR and CDR2 FQNEAQ (reference sequence). The junction had 1 base not matched to a gene; V was cut back by 0 bases and J by 0 bases. CDR3 nucleotides: TGTGCCAGCAGCTTAGCCACTAGCGGGAGCACAGATACGCAGTATTTT. It encodes CASSLATSGSTDTQYF. Full variable domain (outside the CDR3, taken from reference TRBV7-9 and TRBJ2-3): DTGVSQNPRHKITKRGQNVTFRCDPISEHNRLYWYRQTLGQGPEFLTYFQNEAQLEKSRLLSDRFSAERPKGSFSTLEIQRTEQGDSAMYLCASSLATSGSTDTQYFGPGTRLTVL.

This clonotype was found many times. The V call is TRBV2, the J call TRBJ2-1; 9 nucleotides align to TRBD1. The CDR3 is 17 residues long. V lost 2 bases and J lost 4; bases outside the gene matches: 9. The V gene's germline CDR1 is SNHLY and CDR2 FYNNEI. The CDR3 sequence: CASSEWTGAINYNEQFF. The CDR3 nucleotides read TGTGCCAGCAGTGAATGGACAGGGGCCATAAATTACAATGAGCAGTTCTTC.

This clonotype was recorded at least ten times. This chain connects TRBV12-3 or TRBV12-4 to TRBJ1-2; D unclear. The V end was cut by 6 bases, the J end by 8 bases, with 13 bases between. CDR3 length equals 12 residues. The CDR3 spells CASSSSPLGYTF. CDR3 bases: TGTGCCAGCAGCTCTTCACCCCTGGGCTACACCTTC.

This clonotype was seen many times. The rearrangement links TRBV15 to TRBJ2-4, with TRBD2 matching 9 bases. Looked up from germline, CDR1 is LNHNV and CDR2 is YYDKDF (reference sequence). V shed 7 bases, J shed 3 bases, and the junction held 7 bases outside the gene matches. CDR3 size: 15 residues. CDR3 nucleotides: TGTGCCACCATCCAGCGGGGGGAGGGCAAAAACATTCAGTACTTC. This encodes CATIQRGEGKNIQYF.

This clonotype was picked up many times. This chain connects TRBV20-1 to TRBJ2-2, with D possibly matching TRBD2 (6 bases). Germline V CDR1 and CDR2: DFQATT, SNEGSKA (reference sequence). CDR3 length: 13 amino acids. With 1 base removed from V and 3 bases from J, the gap between germline ends came to 6 bases. The CDR3 sequence: CSARAGDTGELFF. Written as DNA, the CDR3 is TGCAGTGCTAGAGCGGGGGACACCGGGGAGCTGTTTTTT.

This clonotype was picked up many times. V usage is TRBV24-1 and J usage is TRBJ2-2, with D uncertain. The CDR3 runs 15 residues. Germline V CDR1 and CDR2: KGHDR, SFDVKD. V shed 0 bases and J shed 6 bases, with 10 bases lying between them. The DNA for the CDR3 is TGTGCCACCAGTGATTTGAGGGTTCTGGCCGGGGAGCTGTTTTTT. This codes for CATSDLRVLAGELFF.

This clonotype was recorded many times. The chain joins TRBV4-2 to TRBJ2-3; the match to TRBD2 covers 11 bases. Looked up from germline, CDR1 is LGHNA and CDR2 is YNFKEQ. The trim removed 4 bases at V and 2 bases at J, leaving 5 bases unmatched. This CDR3 is 16 amino acids long. CDR3 in DNA: TGTGCCAGCAGCCTAATGACTAGCGGGATCACAGATACGCAGTATTTT. Translating gives CASSLMTSGITDTQYF.

This clonotype was observed at least ten times. The chain is built from TRBV28 and TRBJ2-1, with 10 bases that match TRBD2. V trimming: 6 bases; J trimming: 0 bases; junction bases outside the gene matches: 5. CDR3 length: 16 amino acids. Per the germline V gene, CDR1 is MDHEN and CDR2 is SYDVKM. CDR3 loop: CASRWVAGGSYNEQFF. The CDR3 DNA sequence: TGTGCCAGCAGATGGGTAGCGGGGGGCTCCTACAATGAGCAGTTCTTC.

This clonotype was observed many times. The chain employs TRBV29-1 and TRBJ2-2; tentative D call: TRBD1 (6 bases). The CDR3 length is 13 residues. Trimming left V 4 bases short and J 1 base short, with 7 bases between. Germline CDR1 reads SQVTM; CDR2 reads ANQGSEA. The CDR3 DNA is TGCAGCGTTGGACAGGAGAACACCGGGGAGCTGTTTTTT. Its translation is CSVGQENTGELFF.